This T cell receptor (beta chain) was documented in a study of T cell changes during pregnancy in multiple sclerosis. This clone was picked up a small number of times. Repertoires were generated with immunoSEQ multiplex PCR, while TCRdb's copy carries only in-frame clones and drops some. The table includes roughly 57,000 clones, approximately 94% detected once. V was shortened by 4 bases and J by 0 bases, with 6 bases between the two germline ends. Per the germline V gene, CDR1 is SEHNR and CDR2 is FQNEAQ (reference sequence). This CDR3 contains 13 residues. This TCR was recovered from a female donor with multiple sclerosis, enrolled in a pregnancy study. Specimen: CD8+ T cells from peripheral blood mononuclear cells, collected after pregnancy. The rearrangement links TRBV7-9 to TRBJ1-1, with D unclear. The CDR3 nucleotides are TGTGCCAGCAGCTCAGGTCTGAACACTGAAGCTTTCTTT. This codes for CASSSGLNTEAFF. The whole variable domain, filled in from reference TRBV7-9 and TRBJ1-1, reads DTGVSQNPRHKITKRGQNVTFRCDPISEHNRLYWYRQTLGQGPEFLTYFQNEAQLEKSRLLSDRFSAERPKGSFSTLEIQRTEQGDSAMYLCASSSGLNTEAFFGQGTRLTVV.